This is a list of T cell receptor beta chains from one sample in a study of T cells of healthy individuals. TCRdb itself ran the 5' RACE reads through MiXCR, one entry per CDR3 protein. In the table there are about 82,000 distinct CDR3 sequences, approximately 5.4% of which are singletons. Receptors originate from a female donor in good health. CDR3s include the opening cysteine and the closing phenylalanine or tryptophan. D genes are given only for firm matches. Not every row has a clone size; where given, it reads once, few, many or a size class.

CDR3: CASRLQVGTGSQPQHF; DNA: TGTGCCAGCAGACTCCAAGTTGGGACAGGGAGTCAGCCCCAGCATTTT; V: TRBV6-2/TRBV6-3; D: TRBD1; size: few; J: TRBJ1-5
CDR3: CASSLVGRLLNRNTEAFF; DNA: TGTGCCAGCAGCTTAGTAGGGCGACTACTGAACAGGAACACTGAAGCTTTCTTT; V: TRBV7-2; D: NA; size: NA; J: TRBJ1-1
CDR3: CASSQEHLNLRNNEQFF; DNA: TGCGCCAGCAGCCAAGAGCACCTCAACCTACGCAACAATGAGCAGTTCTTC; V: TRBV4-3; D: NA; size: NA; J: TRBJ2-1
CDR3: CASSEGGYGYTF; DNA: TGTGCCAGCAGTGAGGGGGGCTATGGCTACACCTTC; V: TRBV6-1; D: NA; size: NA; J: TRBJ1-2
CDR3: CASSVQGGNTEAFF; DNA: TGTGCCAGCAGTGTTCAGGGGGGGAACACTGAAGCTTTCTTT; V: TRBV2; D: TRBD1; size: few; J: TRBJ1-1
CDR3: CASRQAGALGAFF; DNA: TGTGCCAGCAGACAGGCGGGGGCGCTTGGAGCTTTCTTT; V: TRBV7-9; D: NA; size: few; J: TRBJ1-1
CDR3: CASSRQGASNQPQHF; DNA: TGTGCCAGCAGTCGACAGGGGGCTAGCAATCAGCCCCAGCATTTT; V: TRBV12-3/TRBV12-4; D: TRBD1; size: many; J: TRBJ1-5
CDR3: CSARDRTGYSPLHF; DNA: TGCAGTGCTAGAGATCGGACAGGGTATTCACCCCTCCACTTT; V: TRBV20-1; D: TRBD1; size: many; J: TRBJ1-6
CDR3: CASTVNRGVNSGANVLTF; DNA: TGTGCCAGCACCGTGAACCGTGGCGTCAACTCTGGGGCCAACGTCCTGACTTTC; V: TRBV28; D: NA; size: many; J: TRBJ2-6
CDR3: CSASRYYGYTF; DNA: TGCAGTGCTAGTCGGTACTATGGCTACACCTTC; V: TRBV20-1; D: NA; size: few; J: TRBJ1-2
CDR3: CASSSPDTDYGYTF; DNA: TGTGCCAGCAGCTCCCCCGACACCGACTATGGCTACACCTTC; V: TRBV7-9; D: NA; size: many; J: TRBJ1-2
CDR3: CASLFGGSYEQYF; DNA: TGTGCCAGCCTATTTGGGGGATCCTACGAGCAGTACTTC; V: TRBV6-2/TRBV6-3; D: NA; size: many; J: TRBJ2-7
CDR3: CASSLEGEDYGYTF; DNA: TGCGCCAGCAGCTTGGAAGGGGAGGACTATGGCTACACCTTC; V: TRBV5-1; D: NA; size: NA; J: TRBJ1-2
CDR3: CATSRRTSEPRGQYF; DNA: TGTGCCACCAGCAGAAGGACTAGCGAGCCGAGAGGGCAGTACTTC; V: TRBV15; D: TRBD2; size: few; J: TRBJ2-7
CDR3: CASRPKAEANLNEQFF; DNA: TGTGCCAGCAGGCCAAAAGCGGAGGCGAATCTCAATGAGCAGTTCTTC; V: TRBV5-6; D: NA; size: NA; J: TRBJ2-1
CDR3: CASSPGPKPNYGYTF; DNA: TGTGCCAGCAGTCCGGGACCTAAACCCAACTATGGCTACACCTTC; V: TRBV27; D: NA; size: many; J: TRBJ1-2
CDR3: CASSLDHFTDTQYF; DNA: TGCGCCAGCAGCTTGGACCATTTCACAGATACGCAGTATTTT; V: TRBV5-1; D: NA; size: many; J: TRBJ2-3
CDR3: CASRNPGVSTYEQYF; DNA: TGTGCCAGCAGAAACCCAGGGGTCTCGACCTACGAGCAGTACTTC; V: TRBV6-5; D: NA; size: many; J: TRBJ2-7
CDR3: CASSQDRVGFYEQYF; DNA: TGCGCCAGCAGCCAAGACAGGGTGGGGTTCTACGAGCAGTACTTC; V: TRBV4-1; D: NA; size: few; J: TRBJ2-7
CDR3: CSATGTLSEQFF; DNA: TGCAGTGCTACTGGGACTCTAAGTGAGCAGTTCTTC; V: TRBV20-1; D: NA; size: many; J: TRBJ2-1
CDR3: CASSYGTGGQPQHF; DNA: TGTGCCAGCAGTTACGGGACAGGGGGTCAGCCCCAGCATTTT; V: TRBV6-2/TRBV6-3; D: TRBD1; size: many; J: TRBJ1-5
CDR3: CASSPHPDNQPQHF; DNA: TGTGCCAGCAGTCCCCACCCCGATAATCAGCCCCAGCATTTT; V: TRBV6-2/TRBV6-3; D: NA; size: many; J: TRBJ1-5
CDR3: CASSLPGGGNTQYF; DNA: TGTGCCAGCAGCTTGCCAGGGGGCGGGAATACGCAGTATTTT; V: TRBV7-3; D: TRBD1; size: many; J: TRBJ2-3
CDR3: CASSPTRPTLSEKLFF; DNA: TGTGCCAGCAGCCCAACCCGACCTACGCTAAGTGAAAAACTGTTTTTT; V: TRBV14; D: NA; size: NA; J: TRBJ1-4
CDR3: CASSPGGDVTGELFF; DNA: TGTGCCAGCAGCCCCGGGGGGGATGTCACCGGGGAGCTGTTTTTT; V: TRBV6-2/TRBV6-3; D: TRBD2; size: NA; J: TRBJ2-2
CDR3: CASSYSGLAVYNEQFF; DNA: TGTGCCAGCAGTTACTCGGGACTAGCGGTATACAATGAGCAGTTCTTC; V: TRBV6-2/TRBV6-3; D: TRBD2; size: NA; J: TRBJ2-1
CDR3: CASSEARGTPNTEAFF; DNA: TGTGCCAGCAGTGAAGCGCGTGGCACCCCGAACACTGAAGCTTTCTTT; V: TRBV2; D: NA; size: few; J: TRBJ1-1
CDR3: CASSKGNSSYNEQFF; DNA: TGTGCCAGCAGCAAAGGAAATAGCTCCTACAATGAGCAGTTCTTC; V: TRBV21-1; D: NA; size: many; J: TRBJ2-1
CDR3: CASSYSRSGDYEQYF; DNA: TGTGCCAGCAGTTACTCGAGGTCGGGGGACTACGAGCAGTACTTC; V: TRBV6-5; D: NA; size: many; J: TRBJ2-7
CDR3: CAISEQAEPTDTQYF; DNA: TGTGCCATCAGTGAACAAGCGGAACCCACAGATACGCAGTATTTT; V: TRBV10-3; D: NA; size: many; J: TRBJ2-3
CDR3: CASSQPGRANVLTF; DNA: TGTGCCAGCAGCCAACCAGGGAGGGCCAACGTCCTGACTTTC; V: TRBV14; D: NA; size: few; J: TRBJ2-6
CDR3: CASSLVHSSYNEQFF; DNA: TGTGCCAGCAGCTTAGTTCACAGCTCCTACAATGAGCAGTTCTTC; V: TRBV7-2; D: NA; size: NA; J: TRBJ2-1
CDR3: CASSNGQGGDTQYF; DNA: TGCGCCAGCAGCAACGGACAGGGAGGAGATACGCAGTATTTT; V: TRBV5-1; D: TRBD1; size: many; J: TRBJ2-3
CDR3: CASSDSRDSPLHF; DNA: TGTGCCAGCAGTGACAGCAGGGATTCACCCCTCCACTTT; V: TRBV12-3/TRBV12-4; D: NA; size: few; J: TRBJ1-6
CDR3: CASSPGTSGISEQYF; DNA: TGCGCCAGCAGCCCCGGGACTAGCGGGATTTCCGAGCAGTACTTC; V: TRBV5-1; D: TRBD2; size: many; J: TRBJ2-7
CDR3: CASSYSGRLSYEQYF; DNA: TGTGCCAGCAGTTACTCGGGCCGGCTCTCCTACGAGCAGTACTTC; V: TRBV6-2/TRBV6-3; D: NA; size: many; J: TRBJ2-7
CDR3: CASSLMGREWYGPDTQYF; DNA: TGTGCCAGCAGCTTAATGGGGCGGGAGTGGTATGGCCCAGATACGCAGTATTTT; V: TRBV7-3; D: TRBD2; size: many; J: TRBJ2-3
CDR3: CSATESDRGYGYTF; DNA: TGCAGTGCTACAGAATCGGACAGGGGCTATGGCTACACCTTC; V: TRBV20-1; D: TRBD1; size: few; J: TRBJ1-2
CDR3: CASSVDGREYNEQFF; DNA: TGTGCCAGCAGCGTAGATGGGCGGGAGTACAATGAGCAGTTCTTC; V: TRBV9; D: TRBD2; size: many; J: TRBJ2-1
CDR3: CASSPLRLAGAKGVETDTQYF; DNA: TGTGCCAGCAGTCCCCTTAGACTAGCGGGAGCTAAGGGGGTCGAAACAGATACGCAGTATTTT; V: TRBV28; D: TRBD2; size: many; J: TRBJ2-3
CDR3: CATSDASEDYTGELFF; DNA: TGTGCCACCAGTGATGCTAGCGAGGATTACACCGGGGAGCTGTTTTTT; V: TRBV24-1; D: NA; size: many; J: TRBJ2-2
CDR3: CASSYSPQNTEAFF; DNA: TGTGCCAGCAGTTACTCCCCGCAGAACACTGAAGCTTTCTTT; V: TRBV6-2/TRBV6-3; D: NA; size: many; J: TRBJ1-1
CDR3: CASSRTYATEQFF; DNA: TGTGCCAGCAGCCGTACCTACGCGACCGAGCAGTTCTTC; V: TRBV7-3; D: NA; size: many; J: TRBJ2-1
CDR3: CSGKTWRNTEAFF; DNA: TGCAGCGGCAAAACCTGGCGGAACACTGAAGCTTTCTTT; V: TRBV29-1; D: NA; size: few; J: TRBJ1-1
CDR3: CASSYQENTEAFF; DNA: TGTGCCAGCAGTTACCAGGAGAACACTGAAGCTTTCTTT; V: TRBV6-5; D: NA; size: few; J: TRBJ1-1